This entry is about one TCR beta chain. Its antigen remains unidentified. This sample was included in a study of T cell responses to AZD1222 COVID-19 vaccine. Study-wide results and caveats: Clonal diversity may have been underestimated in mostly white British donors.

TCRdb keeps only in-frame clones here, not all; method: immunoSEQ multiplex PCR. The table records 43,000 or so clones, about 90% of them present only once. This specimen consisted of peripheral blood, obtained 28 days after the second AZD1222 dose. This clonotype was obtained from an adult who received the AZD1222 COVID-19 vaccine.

The CDR3 sequence is CASSHPSYIPEQYF. CDR3 nucleotide sequence: TGTGCCAGCAGTCACCCGTCCTATATTCCCGAGCAGTACTTC. The chain couples TRBV6-5 to TRBJ2-7; D gene ambiguous. The germline V and J ends were trimmed by 5 bases and 6 bases, with 17 bases remaining between them. The CDR3 has 14 amino acids. Germline V gives CDR1 MNHEY, CDR2 SVGAGI.